This entry lists 29 T cell receptor beta chains sequenced from one sample in a study of regulatory T cells in long-lasting Graves disease. Combining iRepertoire HTBI primers with Arm-PCR of CDR3 regions, the authors built TCR beta libraries. A single record per CDR3 protein comes from TCRdb applying MiXCR to the multiplex PCR reads. The top ten hold around 11% of the sample, which has a few hundred thousand distinct CDR3 sequences, around 20% seen once. The time point denotes: newly diagnosed GD, antithyroid drugs for less than 3 months. RNA from PBMCs was the source of the TCR library. Another study also made use of these data, one on T cells in Graves' hyperthyroidism and ophthalmopathy.

Sequencing was performed on peripheral blood mononuclear cells (PBMCs), taken at new diagnosis, from a patient treated with antithyroid drugs. These receptors were obtained from a woman aged 25 to 39 with Graves disease.

This clonotype was observed many times. The rearrangement joins TRBV12-3 or TRBV12-4 to TRBJ1-5; maybe TRBD1 (5 bases). The CDR3 has 13 residues. V lost 7 bases and J lost 4, with 11 bases in between. The DNA for the CDR3 is TGTGCCAGCACCCTTGGGGGGAATCAGCCCCAGCATTTT. Its translation: CASTLGGNQPQHF.

Notes on this clonotype: Just one base apart from a much larger clone, this may be a read error. The chain has TRBV7-9 and TRBJ1-1, with D tentatively TRBD1 (6 bases). Looked up from germline, CDR1 is SEHNR and CDR2 is FQNEAQ (reference sequence). The CDR3 length is 15 residues. CDR3 in DNA: TGTGTCAGCAGCTTAGGGGGGGAGGGATGGACTGAAGCTTTCTTT. It translates to CVSSLGGEGWTEAFF.

This clonotype was found a few times. The J gene is TRBJ1-5, the V gene TRBV2, with 7 bases that match TRBD1. V lost 4 bases, J lost 0 bases, and 0 bases stayed unmatched. The CDR3 sequence is 14 residues long. The germline V gene encodes CDR1 SNHLY and CDR2 FYNNEI. The CDR3 DNA is TGTGCCAGCAGTGGGACAGGTAGCAATCAGCCCCAGCATTTT. Protein sequence: CASSGTGSNQPQHF. The variable domain in full, with the rest retrieved from reference TRBV2 and TRBJ1-5, is EPEVTQTPSHQVTQMGQEVILRCVPISNHLYFYWYRQILGQKVEFLVSFYNNEISEKSEIFDDQFSVERPDGSNFTLKIRSTKLEDSAMYFCASSGTGSNQPQHFGDGTRLSIL.

The chain employs TRBV3-1 and TRBJ2-1, with 12 bases matching TRBD2. Germline CDR1 and CDR2: LGHDT and YNNKEL (reference sequence). The V gene end was trimmed by 1 base and the J gene end by 9 bases; junction bases not matched to a gene: 7. This CDR3 spans 16 amino acids. This chain's CDR3 is CASSQVTSGRGIEQFF. CDR3 nucleotide sequence: TGTGCCAGCAGCCAAGTGACTAGCGGGAGAGGAATTGAGCAGTTCTTC.

This clonotype was recorded at least ten times. A junction boundary mismatches the germline segment, possibly from a read error. This chain links TRBV5-1 with TRBJ1-1; D is uncertain. Per germline, CDR1 SGHRS and CDR2 YFSETQ. The CDR3 consists of 13 residues. CDR3 sequence: CASSFDGNTEAFF. In DNA form, the CDR3 reads TGTGCCAGCAGCTTCGACGGGAACACTGAAGCTTTCTTT.

Ten or more counts support this clonotype. This rearrangement joins TRBV6-1 to TRBJ2-2; 12 bases match TRBD1. Germline lookup yields CDR1 MNHNS and CDR2 SASEGT. The trim removed 6 bases at V and 6 bases at J, leaving 8 bases unmatched. This CDR3 is 16 amino acids long. In DNA, the CDR3 is TGTGCCAGCAGACGCCCGGGACAGGGGGCATCCGGGGAGCTGTTTTTT. It specifies CASRRPGQGASGELFF.

This clonotype appeared many times. The chain links TRBV27 to TRBJ1-1; D uncertain. Germline loops: CDR1 MNHEY, CDR2 SMNVEV (reference sequence). Trimming pared 8 bases from V and 5 bases from J, leaving 9 bases between. This CDR3 is built from 11 residues. The CDR3 region is CASGLRTEAFF. DNA for the CDR3: TGTGCCAGCGGGCTTAGGACTGAAGCTTTCTTT.

This clonotype was counted many times. This chain joins TRBV7-2 and TRBJ2-3; D possibly uses TRBD1 or TRBD2 (5 bases each). V was clipped by 3 bases and J by 3 bases, with 10 bases between them. The CDR3 has 14 amino acids. Germline-derived CDR1 and CDR2 are SGHTA and FQGNSA. CDR3: CASSFAGRTDTQYF. CDR3 coding DNA: TGTGCCAGCAGCTTCGCAGGGAGAACAGATACGCAGTATTTT.

At least ten counts were recorded for this clonotype. V gene TRBV20-1 combines with J gene TRBJ2-3, with 8 bases aligning to TRBD1. The CDR3 has 13 amino acids. Germline CDR1 reads DFQATT; CDR2 reads SNEGSKA (reference sequence). V gave up 4 bases and J gave up 5 bases; unmatched junction bases: 5. CDR3 residues: CSATGQGRDTQYF. The CDR3, as DNA: TGCAGTGCTACAGGACAGGGAAGAGATACGCAGTATTTT.

Comments on this clonotype: The conserved final phenylalanine or tryptophan is absent from the CDR3, which likely points to a read error. V gene TRBV30 combines with J gene TRBJ2-4; 7 bases match TRBD1. Germline CDR1 is GTSNPN and CDR2 is SVGIG (reference sequence). The junction had 4 bases not matched to a gene; V was cut back by 5 bases and J by 3 bases. The CDR3 is made up of 13 amino acids. This CDR3 is CAWETGFKNIQYL. The DNA for the CDR3 is TGTGCCTGGGAGACAGGGTTCAAAAACATTCAGTACCTC.

Worth noting for this clonotype: Since a far larger clone is one base different, this is likely a read error. The V call is TRBV11-2, the J call TRBJ2-7; D is unresolved. The germline V gene encodes CDR1 SGHAT and CDR2 FQNNGV. The CDR3 totals 16 residues. CDR3 residues: CASSGPLPSPGNEQCF. DNA of the CDR3: TGTGCCAGCAGCGGCCCCTTGCCCTCCCCGGGCAATGAGCAGTGCTTC.

This clonotype was seen repeatedly, ten times or more. The genes are TRBV6-1 and TRBJ1-2; TRBD1 might be the D (5 bases). The V end was cut by 3 bases, the J end by 4 bases, with 18 bases between. CDR1 and CDR2 from the germline V gene are MNHNS and SASEGT. This CDR3 spans 16 amino acids. CDR3 nucleotide sequence: TGTGCCAGCAGTGAGGGGCGGTCGGCGCGCGCCTATGGCTACACCTTC. This gives the protein CASSEGRSARAYGYTF.

This clonotype was counted ten times or more. CDR3 residues: CSARLPGVVEKLFF. The DNA of the CDR3 is TGCAGTGCTAGATTACCCGGGGTGGTTGAAAAACTGTTTTTT. This chain uses TRBV20-1 with TRBJ1-4; no definite D call. CDR3 length: 14 residues. The germline gives CDR1 DFQATT, CDR2 SNEGSKA (reference sequence). V lost 2 bases to trimming and J lost 7 bases, with 14 bases between them.

This clonotype appeared many times. The chain recombines TRBV19 with TRBJ2-2; no clear D. Per germline, CDR1 LNHDA and CDR2 SQIVND (reference sequence). The germline V and J ends were trimmed by 6 bases and 4 bases, with 15 bases remaining between them. CDR3 length: 15 amino acids. The CDR3 loop is CASSQLVATTGELFF. The CDR3 region has the DNA TGTGCCAGTAGCCAACTTGTGGCGACCACCGGGGAGCTGTTTTTT.

V is TRBV4-1 and J is TRBJ2-7, with D maybe TRBD2 (5 bases). Trimming removed 0 bases from V and 0 bases from J, with 9 bases in between. This CDR3 is 15 amino acids long. Germline-derived CDR1 and CDR2 are MGHRA and YSYEKL. CDR3 nucleotides: TGCGCCAGCAGCCAAGATCAAGCGGACTCCTACGAGCAGTACTTC. As protein: CASSQDQADSYEQYF.

The DNA of the CDR3 is TGTGCCAGCAGTCGGACCCCGGGGACTGAAGCTTTCTTT. The encoded protein is CASSRTPGTEAFF. The genes are TRBV6-1 and TRBJ1-1, with no clear D. Germline CDR1 and CDR2: MNHNS and SASEGT. This CDR3 region has 13 residues. Trimming cost V 5 bases and J 5 bases, with 12 bases left between them.

Notes on this clonotype: Only one base separates this from a far larger clonotype, so it likely reflects a read error. The genes are TRBV11-3 and TRBJ1-4; no reliable D call. The CDR3 is 12 amino acids. Looked up from germline, CDR1 is SGHNT and CDR2 is YENEEA. The CDR3 protein is CASSLTREKPFF. The DNA of the CDR3 is TGTGCCAGCAGCTTAACACGGGAAAAACCGTTTTTT. Full variable domain (outside the CDR3, taken from reference TRBV11-3 and TRBJ1-4): EAGVVQSPRYKIIEKKQPVAFWCNPISGHNTLYWYLQNLGQGPELLIRYENEEAVDDSQLPKDRFSAERLKGVDSTLKIQPAELGDSAVYLCASSLTREKPFFGSGTQLSVL.

Ten or more counts support this clonotype. CDR3: CASRERGQTEAFF. The CDR3 bases are TGTGCCAGTAGAGAGCGGGGGCAGACTGAAGCTTTCTTT. The chain couples TRBV19 to TRBJ1-1, with TRBD1 as a possible D gene (6 bases). Germline CDR1 reads LNHDA; CDR2 reads SQIVND (reference sequence). The CDR3 runs 13 residues. Between the trimmed V and J ends, which lost 6 bases and 5 bases, there was a span of 13 bases.

This clonotype has more than one count but fewer than ten. The rearrangement joins TRBV4-2 to TRBJ1-2, with 8 bases fitting TRBD1. The CDR3 is 18 residues long. J gave up 1 base and V 1 base, and 11 bases lay outside the gene matches. The V gene's germline CDR1 is LGHNA and CDR2 YNFKEQ. The CDR3 spells CASSQVTGTGRINYGYTF. The CDR3 DNA is TGTGCCAGCAGCCAAGTTACCGGGACAGGACGAATTAACTATGGCTACACCTTC.

There are many counts of this clonotype. V usage is TRBV6-1 and J usage is TRBJ2-1, with 12 bases matching TRBD2. CDR1 MNHNS and CDR2 SASEGT come from the germline V gene. With V trimmed by 6 bases and J by 8 bases, 8 bases remained unmatched. This CDR3 comprises 15 residues. CDR3 sequence reads: CASSSWTSGTYEQFF. CDR3 in DNA: TGTGCCAGCAGCTCCTGGACTAGCGGGACCTATGAGCAGTTCTTC.

In regard to this clonotype: A read error likely explains this, since a far larger clone differs by one base. CDR3 amino acids: CASSLDPSRSYEQYV. CDR3 nucleotide sequence: TGTGCCAGCAGCTTAGACCCTTCTAGGTCCTACGAGCAGTACGTC. V and J are TRBV11-2 and TRBJ2-7, with D unclear. In germline, CDR1 is SGHAT, CDR2 FQNNGV. The V and J ends lost 0 bases and 1 base respectively, with 10 bases between them. The CDR3 totals 15 residues.

This clonotype came up many times. V is TRBV19 and J is TRBJ2-3, with a weak D call TRBD2 (6 bases). Trimming cost V 7 bases and J 0 bases, with 14 bases left between them. The germline CDR1 and CDR2 sequences are LNHDA and SQIVND (reference sequence). The CDR3 contains 15 residues. The CDR3 DNA follows: TGTGCCAGTACCCAGACTAGTTCTAGCACAGATACGCAGTATTTT. It specifies CASTQTSSSTDTQYF.

This clonotype was seen repeatedly, ten times or more. The V call is TRBV28, the J call TRBJ1-2; 9 nucleotides match TRBD1. Germline V gene sequence: CDR1 MDHEN, CDR2 SYDVKM. The CDR3 is 16 amino acids. Trimming cost V 4 bases and J 2 bases; bases outside gene matches: 8. The DNA of the CDR3 is TGTGCCAGCAGTTCAGTAGGGACAGGGTTAAACTATGGCTACACCTTC. Its protein product is CASSSVGTGLNYGYTF.

The sample holds a few counts of this clonotype. The CDR3 nucleotides are TGTGCCAGTAGTCCAAGGACAGGGCAGGGTCAGCCCCAGCATTTT. It encodes CASSPRTGQGQPQHF. This chain uses TRBV19 with TRBJ1-5; the match to TRBD1 covers 8 bases. The CDR3 runs 15 residues. J gave up 6 bases and V 5 bases, and 9 bases lay outside the gene matches. Germline lookup yields CDR1 LNHDA and CDR2 SQIVND (reference sequence). Looking up the rest from reference TRBV19 and TRBJ1-5 gives the full variable domain: DGGITQSPKYLFRKEGQNVTLSCEQNLNHDAMYWYRQDPGQGLRLIYYSQIVNDFQKGDIAEGYSVSREKKESFPLTVTSAQKNPTAFYLCASSPRTGQGQPQHFGDGTRLSIL.

A word on this clonotype: A read error may explain this, as a much larger clone is one base away. The V gene is TRBV3-1, the J gene TRBJ2-5, with TRBD2 matching 12 bases. CDR3 length: 16 amino acids. CDR1 and CDR2 (germline): LGHDT, YNNKEL (reference sequence). The DNA of the CDR3 is TGTGCCAGCAGCCAAGCACTAGCGGGGGGACTGGAGATCCAGTACTTC. As protein: CASSQALAGGLEIQYF.

The gene calls are TRBV30 and TRBJ2-3; no definite D call. With the DNA end fitting TRBJ1-5 better, the J assignment may be wrong. The CDR3 is 15 amino acids. The germline gives CDR1 GTSNPN, CDR2 SVGIG (reference sequence). The CDR3 DNA is TGTGCCTGGAACTCTAGGGCGTCCCGTGGAGATACGCAGCATTTT. Encoded protein: CAWNSRASRGDTQHF.

This clonotype was counted at least ten times. V is TRBV7-2 and J is TRBJ2-7, with D maybe TRBD2 (6 bases). V lost 1 base and J 0 bases, leaving 10 bases between the germline ends. There are 15 residues in the CDR3. In germline, CDR1 is SGHTA, CDR2 FQGNSA. DNA for the CDR3: TGTGCCAGCAGCTTAGGGAGGGAGTTCTCCTACGAGCAGTACTTC. Protein product: CASSLGREFSYEQYF.

As to this clonotype: This likely came from a read error, as a far larger clone is one base away. The missing conserved phenylalanine or tryptophan at the end of this CDR3 makes a read error likely. No DNA is shown, since the ends of the CDR3 on it are uncertain; the CDR3 is the one TCRdb lists. CDR3 sequence reads: CASYRLGGQETQYL. The rearrangement joins TRBV7-3 to TRBJ2-3; the D call in the table, TRBD1, was not verified against the DNA. Looked up from germline, CDR1 is SGHTA and CDR2 is FQGTGA. The CDR3 has 14 residues if both end residues are counted.

This clonotype has at least ten counts. The V gene is TRBV19, the J gene TRBJ2-5, with 10 positions matching TRBD2. Germline CDR1 is LNHDA and CDR2 is SQIVND (reference sequence). The CDR3 is 16 residues long. Germline trimming cut 5 bases from V and 4 bases from J; bases unmatched to any gene: 10. Written as DNA, the CDR3 is TGTGCCAGTAGTGACGGACTAGCGGTTTTGCGAGAGACCCAGTACTTC. Translating gives CASSDGLAVLRETQYF. The whole variable domain, filled in from reference TRBV19 and TRBJ2-5, reads DGGITQSPKYLFRKEGQNVTLSCEQNLNHDAMYWYRQDPGQGLRLIYYSQIVNDFQKGDIAEGYSVSREKKESFPLTVTSAQKNPTAFYLCASSDGLAVLRETQYFGPGTRLLVL.